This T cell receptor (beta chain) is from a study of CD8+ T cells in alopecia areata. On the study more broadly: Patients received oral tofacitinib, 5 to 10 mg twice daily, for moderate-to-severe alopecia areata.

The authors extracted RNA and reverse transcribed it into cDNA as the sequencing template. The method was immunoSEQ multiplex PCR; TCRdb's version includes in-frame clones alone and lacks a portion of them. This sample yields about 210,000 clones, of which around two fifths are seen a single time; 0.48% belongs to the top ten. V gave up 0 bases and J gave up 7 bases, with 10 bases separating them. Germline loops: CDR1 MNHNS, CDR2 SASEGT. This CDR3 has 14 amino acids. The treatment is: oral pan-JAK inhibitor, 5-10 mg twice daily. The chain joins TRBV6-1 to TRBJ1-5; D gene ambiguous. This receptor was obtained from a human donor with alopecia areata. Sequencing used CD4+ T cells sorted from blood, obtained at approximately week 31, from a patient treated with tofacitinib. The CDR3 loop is CASSEALSYQPQHF. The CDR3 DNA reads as TGTGCCAGCAGTGAAGCGCTCAGTTACCAGCCCCAGCATTTT.